These 27 T cell receptor beta chains originate from one sample sequenced in a study of T cell repertoires in cytomegalovirus infection. TCRdb passed the reads through MiXCR, listing each CDR3 protein once. The table lists about 480,000 distinct CDR3 sequences, about 33% of them singletons. For these receptors, no antigen is known. The material sequenced was cultured PBMCs, taken from culture after CMV antigen stimulation. All receptors derive from a human donor in good health (CMV status not recorded). Some clones in this sample may be carry-over from other donors' samples.

The chain has TRBV6-2 or TRBV6-3 and TRBJ2-5; a weak D match, TRBD2 (6 bases). The CDR3 contains 16 residues. The V end lost 5 bases, the J end lost 2 bases, and 18 bases lay between the germline ends. CDR1 and CDR2 (germline): MNHEY, SVGEGT. CDR3 in amino acids: CASSNGGTGAQETQYF. For the CDR3, the DNA is TGTGCCAGCAGTAACGGAGGGACGGGAGCTCAAGAGACCCAGTACTTC.

The chain uses TRBV11-3 and TRBJ1-2, with a weak D call TRBD1 (5 bases). Trimming pared 1 base from V and 8 bases from J, leaving 20 bases between. The CDR3 covers 16 residues. Germline-derived CDR1 and CDR2 are SGHNT and YENEEA. The DNA of the CDR3 is TGTGCCAGCAGCTTAGGGGGCCAGCTAACTATGAGGGGCTACACCTTC. Its protein is CASSLGGQLTMRGYTF.

This clonotype has more than one count but fewer than ten. V is TRBV11-2 and J is TRBJ1-3, with TRBD1 identical over 8 bases. Germline-derived CDR1 and CDR2 are SGHAT and FQNNGV. The CDR3 sequence is 17 residues long. The ends lost 4 bases at V and 5 bases at J; junction bases unmatched: 13. The DNA for the CDR3 is TGTGCCAGCAGCTCTCCGGGACAGGAGGTGAGAAGAAACACCATATATTTT. The encoded protein is CASSSPGQEVRRNTIYF. Full variable domain (missing parts from reference TRBV11-2 and TRBJ1-3): EAGVAQSPRYKIIEKRQSVAFWCNPISGHATLYWYQQILGQGPKLLIQFQNNGVVDDSQLPKDRFSAERLKGVDSTLKIQPAKLEDSAVYLCASSSPGQEVRRNTIYFGEGSWLTVV.

This chain uses TRBV4-1 with TRBJ2-1; 10 nucleotides match TRBD2. V trimming: 3 bases; J trimming: 3 bases; junction bases outside the gene matches: 8. From germline, CDR1 is MGHRA and CDR2 YSYEKL. The CDR3 is 17 amino acids. The CDR3 nucleotides read TGCGCCAGCAGCCATGGACCCGGACTAGCGGTCTACAATGAGCAGTTCTTC. It encodes CASSHGPGLAVYNEQFF.

The table lists this clonotype with many counts. The rearrangement joins TRBV7-2 to TRBJ2-3, with D perhaps being TRBD1 or TRBD2 (6 bases each). Between the trimmed V and J ends, which lost 4 bases and 1 base, there was a span of 18 bases. This CDR3 comprises 17 residues. Germline V gene sequence: CDR1 SGHTA, CDR2 FQGNSA. This CDR3 reads CASSSRLRGDRTDTQYF. The CDR3 bases are TGTGCCAGCAGCTCCCGGCTGAGGGGGGACCGCACAGATACGCAGTATTTT.

This clonotype turned up a few times. The chain is built from TRBV7-2 and TRBJ1-1; D is ambiguous. The germline gives CDR1 SGHTA, CDR2 FQGNSA. With 1 base removed from V and 2 bases from J, the gap between germline ends came to 8 bases. The CDR3 covers 14 residues. In nucleotides, the CDR3 is TGTGCCAGCAGCTTAGGTAGGGTTAACACTGAAGCTTTCTTT. This translates into CASSLGRVNTEAFF.

The chain uses TRBV24-1 and TRBJ1-6; D uncertain. V was shortened by 8 bases and J by 9 bases, with 10 bases between the two germline ends. CDR1 and CDR2 (germline): KGHDR, SFDVKD. This CDR3 region has 12 residues. This CDR3 reads CATKLGGSPLHF. The CDR3 bases are TGTGCCACCAAACTGGGAGGTTCACCCCTCCACTTT.

The rearrangement uses TRBV29-1 and TRBJ2-1, with D possibly being TRBD2 (5 bases). V was clipped by 7 bases and J by 4 bases, with 23 bases between them. Per the germline V gene, CDR1 is SQVTM and CDR2 is ANQGSEA. This CDR3 region has 16 residues. CDR3 loop: CSADGLQARDYNEQFF. The CDR3 nucleotides are TGCAGCGCCGATGGACTCCAGGCAAGGGATTACAATGAGCAGTTCTTC.

The CDR3 DNA follows: TGTGCCTGCCACAGGGCTGGGGCCAACGTCCTGACTTTC. It specifies CACHRAGANVLTF. The chain uses TRBV5-4 and TRBJ2-6, with D possibly matching TRBD1 (6 bases). The CDR3 totals 13 residues. With 10 bases removed from V and 2 bases from J, the gap between germline ends came to 10 bases. Germline V lookup: CDR1 SGHNT, CDR2 YYREEE (reference sequence).

This clonotype appeared a few times. This rearrangement joins TRBV7-2 to TRBJ1-5, with no clear D. V was pared by 5 bases and J by 5 bases, with 10 bases between. The V gene's germline CDR1 is SGHTA and CDR2 FQGNSA. This CDR3 comprises 13 residues. In nucleotides, the CDR3 is TGTGCCAGCAGCCCCGGACCTTATCAGCCCCAGCATTTT. Its protein is CASSPGPYQPQHF.

This clonotype was seen just once. This chain joins TRBV6-1 and TRBJ2-4; D might be TRBD2 (6 bases). The CDR3 runs to 14 residues. From germline, CDR1 is MNHNS and CDR2 SASEGT. With 5 bases removed from V and 2 bases from J, the gap between germline ends came to 10 bases. The CDR3 is CASSYAGSKNIQYF. CDR3 coding DNA: TGTGCCAGCAGTTACGCGGGATCCAAAAACATTCAGTACTTC.

This clonotype was counted once. The chain employs TRBV7-8 and TRBJ1-1, with 7 positions matching TRBD1. CDR1 and CDR2 from the germline V gene are SGHVS and FQNEAQ. The V gene end was trimmed by 5 bases and the J gene end by 3 bases; junction bases not matched to a gene: 9. The CDR3 length is 15 residues. The DNA for the CDR3 is TGTGCCAGCAGCCATCGGGACAGAGGGTACACTGAAGCTTTCTTT. Its protein is CASSHRDRGYTEAFF.

This clonotype was detected only a few times. This chain connects TRBV7-2 to TRBJ2-1; TRBD2 matches at 7 bases. The V and J ends lost 4 bases and 6 bases, in that order; junction bases with no gene match: 3. Germline V gene sequence: CDR1 SGHTA, CDR2 FQGNSA. The CDR3 extends over 13 amino acids. Written as DNA, the CDR3 is TGTGCCAGCAGCTGGAGCGGGACCAATGAGCAGTTCTTC. This codes for CASSWSGTNEQFF.

This clonotype was recorded a few times. J is TRBJ2-3 and V is TRBV11-2; perhaps TRBD2 as D (6 bases). The V end was cut by 4 bases, the J end by 3 bases, with 11 bases between. The CDR3 runs 14 residues. CDR1 is SGHAT and CDR2 is FQNNGV in the germline V gene. CDR3 sequence (DNA): TGTGCCAGCAGCTACTTCCGGGGGACAGATACGCAGTATTTT. This codes for CASSYFRGTDTQYF.

The genes are TRBV19 and TRBJ2-1; no reliable D call. Germline V lookup: CDR1 LNHDA, CDR2 SQIVND (reference sequence). V was cut by 3 bases and J by 10 bases, with 13 bases left in between. The CDR3 sequence is 13 residues long. The CDR3 protein is CASSIQLSGEQFF. CDR3 coding DNA: TGTGCCAGTAGTATTCAACTGTCCGGAGAGCAGTTCTTC.

The V call is TRBV7-4, the J call TRBJ1-5, with no clear D. Deletions cut 2 bases from V and 0 bases from J, with 14 bases between. Per the germline V gene, CDR1 is SGHVT and CDR2 is SQSDAQ. The CDR3 totals 17 residues. DNA of the CDR3: TGTGCCAGCAGCTTACGTCCCCCGCAGTATAGCAATCAGCCCCAGCATTTT. The encoded protein is CASSLRPPQYSNQPQHF.

As for this clonotype: Compared with germline, one end of the junction differs, possibly owing to a read error. The chain is built from TRBV5-3 and TRBJ1-5, with 8 positions matching TRBD1. TRBV5-3 is labeled an ORF, and its function is uncertain. The CDR3 is 17 amino acids. CDR3 amino acids: CASSSRQGASSNQPQHF. In DNA form, the CDR3 reads TGTGCCAGCAGCTCAAGGCAGGGGGCGTCGAGCAATCAGCCCCAGCATTTT.

The chain uses TRBV7-2 and TRBJ2-3; D uncertain. V dropped 0 bases and J dropped 1 base, with 11 bases sitting between them. The CDR3 extends over 16 amino acids. Germline V gene data show CDR1 as SGHTA and CDR2 as FQGNSA. CDR3 residues: CASSLAEIVRTDTQYF. DNA for the CDR3: TGTGCCAGCAGCTTAGCGGAGATCGTTCGCACAGATACGCAGTATTTT.

The chain couples TRBV6-2 or TRBV6-3 to TRBJ2-1; 15 bases map to TRBD2. Germline V gene lookup returns CDR1 MNHEY and CDR2 SVGEGT. The CDR3 totals 19 residues. After removal of 2 bases from V and 1 base from J, the junction contained 6 bases not matched to a gene. In DNA form, the CDR3 reads TGTGCCAGCAGTTACGGGACTAGCGGGAGGAGTAGGTCCTACAATGAGCAGTTCTTC. Translated, it gives CASSYGTSGRSRSYNEQFF.

Written as DNA, the CDR3 is TGTGCCAGCAGCTTAAAAGGGAATACGCAGTATTTT. Protein: CASSLKGNTQYF. V usage is TRBV7-9 and J usage is TRBJ2-3; no clear D. The CDR3 sequence is 12 residues long. V lost 2 bases, J lost 7 bases, and 7 bases lay in between. Germline CDR1 SEHNR, CDR2 FQNEAQ (reference sequence).

This chain joins TRBV28 and TRBJ1-2; no firm D call. Trimming stripped 5 bases from V and 6 bases from J, with 19 bases between. The germline V gene encodes CDR1 MDHEN and CDR2 SYDVKM. The CDR3 extends over 15 amino acids. CDR3 in amino acids: CASSASGVGIDGYTF. The CDR3 DNA follows: TGTGCCAGCAGTGCATCGGGAGTAGGGATCGATGGCTACACCTTC.

This clonotype has a handful of counts. The chain joins TRBV29-1 to TRBJ1-1; no clear D gene. Germline V lookup: CDR1 SQVTM, CDR2 ANQGSEA. Trimming left V 4 bases short and J 4 bases short, with 10 bases between. The CDR3 is made up of 12 amino acids. This CDR3 reads CSVVETSTEAFF. DNA for the CDR3: TGCAGCGTTGTGGAGACTAGCACTGAAGCTTTCTTT.

This clonotype has ten or more counts. The V and J genes are TRBV11-2 and TRBJ2-1, with D perhaps assigned TRBD1 or TRBD2 (5 bases each). Germline V gives CDR1 SGHAT, CDR2 FQNNGV. The CDR3 is 13 amino acids. V gave up 4 bases and J gave up 10 bases, with 14 bases separating them. The CDR3 loop reads CASSSRLGGEQFF. DNA for the CDR3: TGTGCCAGCAGCTCACGACTTGGGGGAGAGCAGTTCTTC. The full variable domain, with the rest looked up from reference TRBV11-2 and TRBJ2-1, is EAGVAQSPRYKIIEKRQSVAFWCNPISGHATLYWYQQILGQGPKLLIQFQNNGVVDDSQLPKDRFSAERLKGVDSTLKIQPAKLEDSAVYLCASSSRLGGEQFFGPGTRLTVL.

This clonotype was observed a handful of times. The genes are TRBV7-2 and TRBJ2-2; maybe TRBD2 (6 bases). Germline lookup yields CDR1 SGHTA and CDR2 FQGNSA. The CDR3 extends over 14 amino acids. V shed 3 bases and J shed 5 bases, with 10 bases lying between them. In DNA, the CDR3 is TGTGCCAGCAGCTTCATGGAGGGGACCGGGGAGCTGTTTTTT. It yields the protein CASSFMEGTGELFF.

This clonotype has just a few counts. The chain links TRBV3-1 to TRBJ1-5; 7 nucleotides align to TRBD1. V was clipped by 1 base and J by 7 bases; unmatched bases: 22. CDR3 length: 20 amino acids. Germline V gives CDR1 LGHDT, CDR2 YNNKEL (reference sequence). CDR3 protein: CASSQVNNIKLGQRYQPQHF. For the CDR3, the DNA is TGTGCCAGCAGCCAAGTTAACAATATCAAGTTGGGACAGCGTTACCAGCCCCAGCATTTT. The full variable domain, with the rest looked up from reference TRBV3-1 and TRBJ1-5, is DTAVSQTPKYLVTQMGNDKSIKCEQNLGHDTMYWYKQDSKKFLKIMFSYNNKELIINETVPNRFSPKSPDKAHLNLHINSLELGDSAVYFCASSQVNNIKLGQRYQPQHFGDGTRLSIL.

The rearrangement uses TRBV4-1 and TRBJ2-4, with a tentative D call TRBD1 (5 bases). This CDR3 is 16 amino acids long. V lost 1 base and J 0 bases, leaving 10 bases between the germline ends. Germline CDR1 MGHRA, CDR2 YSYEKL. CDR3 protein: CASSQGTNLAKNIQYF. CDR3 nucleotides: TGCGCCAGCAGCCAAGGGACAAACTTAGCCAAAAACATTCAGTACTTC.

The chain joins TRBV29-1 to TRBJ2-1, with D perhaps matching TRBD2 (6 bases). Deletions cut 2 bases from V and 0 bases from J, with 11 bases between. CDR1 SQVTM and CDR2 ANQGSEA come from the germline V gene. The CDR3 has 15 amino acids. The CDR3 loop is CSVETSRSSYNEQFF. DNA for the CDR3: TGCAGCGTTGAAACTAGCCGGAGCTCCTACAATGAGCAGTTCTTC.